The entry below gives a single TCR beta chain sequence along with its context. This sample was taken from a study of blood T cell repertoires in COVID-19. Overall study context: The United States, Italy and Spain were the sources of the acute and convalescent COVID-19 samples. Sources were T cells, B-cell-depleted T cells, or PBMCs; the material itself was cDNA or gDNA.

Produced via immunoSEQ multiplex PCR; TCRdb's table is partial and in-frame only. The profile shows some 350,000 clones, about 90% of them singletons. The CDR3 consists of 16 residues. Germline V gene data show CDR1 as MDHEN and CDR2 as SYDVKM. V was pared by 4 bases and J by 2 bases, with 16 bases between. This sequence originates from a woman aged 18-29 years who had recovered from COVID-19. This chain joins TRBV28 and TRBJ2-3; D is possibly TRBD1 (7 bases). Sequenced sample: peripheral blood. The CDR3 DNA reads TGTGCCAGCAGTTCGCAGGGGGGTCCAACCACAGATACGCAGTATTTT. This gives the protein CASSSQGGPTTDTQYF.